The 17 T cell receptor beta chains presented below share a single source sample, sequenced in a study of T cells after yellow fever vaccination. MiXCR, run by TCRdb on the 5' RACE reads, gives a single entry per CDR3 protein. The table includes about 330,000 distinct CDR3 sequences, around 7% detected once. This specimen consisted of PBMCs, obtained 45 days after the first yellow fever vaccination. The source is a man between 18 and 29 years old who received the YFV17D yellow fever vaccine.

In its sample, this clonotype was seen many times. The rearrangement links TRBV5-1 to TRBJ2-7, with D perhaps assigned TRBD1 or TRBD2 (5 bases each). V was cut by 0 bases and J by 0 bases, with 13 bases left in between. Germline V gene sequence: CDR1 SGHRS, CDR2 YFSETQ. The CDR3 has 16 residues. The CDR3 DNA reads TGCGCCAGCAGCTTGGCCTCGGGACGGGTCTCCTACGAGCAGTACTTC. Residues: CASSLASGRVSYEQYF.

This clonotype was recorded many times. The chain has TRBV6-2 or TRBV6-3 and TRBJ1-1, with 8 bases that match TRBD1. The length of the CDR3 is 15 residues. V shed 6 bases and J 7 bases; nucleotides not matched to a gene: 13. Germline CDR1 is MNHEY and CDR2 is SVGEGT. The CDR3 spells CASSTNTGGESEAFF. CDR3 DNA: TGTGCCAGCAGCACCAATACAGGGGGGGAGAGTGAAGCTTTCTTT.

This clonotype has more than one count but fewer than ten. CDR3 protein: CASSLDMPRDEQFF. The CDR3 DNA reads TGTGCCAGCAGCTTAGATATGCCAAGGGATGAGCAGTTCTTC. The chain couples TRBV11-2 to TRBJ2-1, with D hard to call. Trimming took off 0 bases at V and 8 bases at J, with 11 bases between the two ends. The CDR3 is 14 amino acids. Germline assignment: CDR1 SGHAT and CDR2 FQNNGV. Full variable domain (remainder filled in from reference TRBV11-2 and TRBJ2-1): EAGVAQSPRYKIIEKRQSVAFWCNPISGHATLYWYQQILGQGPKLLIQFQNNGVVDDSQLPKDRFSAERLKGVDSTLKIQPAKLEDSAVYLCASSLDMPRDEQFFGPGTRLTVL.

This chain links TRBV7-2 with TRBJ1-5; D uncertain. V was shortened by 5 bases and J by 3 bases, with 20 bases between the two germline ends. This CDR3 spans 17 amino acids. Germline lookup yields CDR1 SGHTA and CDR2 FQGNSA. CDR3 region: CASSEGLPGGHNQPQHF. In nucleotides, the CDR3 is TGTGCCAGCAGCGAGGGTCTGCCAGGTGGGCACAATCAGCCCCAGCATTTT.

The sample holds many counts of this clonotype. V usage is TRBV20-1 and J usage is TRBJ2-5, with TRBD2 matching 7 bases. V lost 4 bases to trimming and J lost 5 bases; unmatched junction nucleotides: 13. The CDR3 loop spans 15 amino acids. Germline values: CDR1 DFQATT, CDR2 SNEGSKA (reference sequence). CDR3 sequence reads: CSAISPSSGGETQYF. The CDR3 region has the DNA TGCAGTGCTATCAGCCCCTCTAGCGGCGGGGAGACCCAGTACTTC.

This clonotype was seen a few times. V gene TRBV7-2 combines with J gene TRBJ1-1, with TRBD1 as a possible D gene (6 bases). V dropped 5 bases and J dropped 4 bases, with 14 bases sitting between them. The germline V gene has CDR1 SGHTA and CDR2 FQGNSA. The CDR3 extends over 14 amino acids. CDR3 protein: CASSQEGVGTEAFF. The CDR3 DNA reads as TGTGCCAGCAGCCAGGAGGGGGTTGGCACTGAAGCTTTCTTT.

The chain joins TRBV7-2 to TRBJ2-7; tentative D call: TRBD2 (5 bases). This CDR3 has 14 amino acids. Per germline, CDR1 SGHTA and CDR2 FQGNSA. V gave up 2 bases and J gave up 3 bases, with 11 bases separating them. The CDR3 nucleotides read TGTGCCAGCAGCTTATATCCGGGGAACTACGAGCAGTACTTC. As protein: CASSLYPGNYEQYF.

At least ten counts were recorded for this clonotype. The chain couples TRBV28 to TRBJ2-3, with 11 positions matching TRBD2. V gave up 3 bases and J gave up 15 bases; unmatched junction bases: 8. Germline V CDR1 and CDR2: MDHEN, SYDVKM. The CDR3 contains 13 residues. The CDR3: CASSFPTGTSGYF. The CDR3 DNA reads as TGTGCCAGCAGTTTCCCCACCGGGACTAGCGGATATTTT.

The J gene is TRBJ1-1, the V gene TRBV10-3, with a weak D call TRBD1 (5 bases). The CDR3 runs to 14 residues. V was trimmed by 8 bases and J by 0 bases, leaving 13 bases between them. The germline V gene has CDR1 ENHRY and CDR2 SYGVKD. This CDR3 reads CAIGRGGMNTEAFF. CDR3 in DNA: TGTGCCATCGGGAGGGGCGGAATGAACACTGAAGCTTTCTTT.

Ten or more counts support this clonotype. V and J are TRBV7-2 and TRBJ2-1, with TRBD2 matching 7 bases. V gave up 3 bases and J gave up 3 bases; unmatched junction bases: 5. CDR3 length: 15 amino acids. In germline, CDR1 is SGHTA, CDR2 FQGNSA. The CDR3 sequence: CASSFRGGSYNEQFF. CDR3 DNA sequence: TGTGCCAGCAGCTTCCGCGGCGGGAGCTACAATGAGCAGTTCTTC.

This clonotype appeared many times. This rearrangement joins TRBV18 to TRBJ2-1, with 8 nucleotides matching TRBD1. The germline gives CDR1 KGHSH, CDR2 LQKENI. The CDR3 is made up of 16 amino acids. The junction had 16 bases not matched to a gene; V was cut back by 6 bases and J by 9 bases. In DNA form, the CDR3 reads TGTGCCAGCTCCCCGATGGCAGGGGGCAAATACGGTGAGCAGTTCTTC. This encodes CASSPMAGGKYGEQFF.

This clonotype has just a few counts. The CDR3 sequence: CASSFWKTTNTGELFF. DNA of the CDR3: TGTGCCAGCAGCTTTTGGAAGACCACGAACACCGGGGAGCTGTTTTTT. V and J are TRBV11-2 and TRBJ2-2, with D hard to call. The V gene lost 3 bases and the J gene lost 0 bases, with 11 bases spanning the gap. CDR1 and CDR2 from the germline V gene are SGHAT and FQNNGV. The CDR3 sequence is 16 residues long.

The rearrangement joins TRBV27 to TRBJ2-2, with D possibly TRBD1 on 6 matching bases. CDR1 is MNHEY, CDR2 SMNVEV, per germline (reference sequence). The V and J ends lost 8 bases and 0 bases respectively, with 10 bases between them. The CDR3 is 14 residues long. This CDR3 is CASSDRPNTGELFF. The CDR3 DNA follows: TGTGCCAGCTCCGACAGGCCGAACACCGGGGAGCTGTTTTTT.

The chain uses TRBV4-3 and TRBJ2-6; D gene unclear. Germline V gene lookup returns CDR1 LGHNA and CDR2 YSLEER. V was clipped by 1 base and J by 0 bases, with 16 bases between them. The CDR3 consists of 19 residues. The CDR3 protein is CASSQAWAIPSSGANVLTF. CDR3 nucleotides: TGCGCCAGCAGCCAAGCCTGGGCGATCCCGAGCTCTGGGGCCAACGTCCTGACTTTC.

This clonotype has more than one count but fewer than ten. The CDR3 protein is CASSLAENYGYTF. In DNA form, the CDR3 reads TGCGCCAGCAGCTTGGCAGAGAACTATGGCTACACCTTC. The chain uses TRBV5-1 and TRBJ1-2; D ambiguous. The germline V gene encodes CDR1 SGHRS and CDR2 YFSETQ. V gave up 0 bases and J gave up 2 bases, with 5 bases separating them. The CDR3 runs to 13 residues.

This clonotype has more than one count but fewer than ten. V gene TRBV20-1 combines with J gene TRBJ2-3, with a weak D call TRBD1 (5 bases). Trimming stripped 7 bases from V and 9 bases from J, with 11 bases between. The germline V gene encodes CDR1 DFQATT and CDR2 SNEGSKA (reference sequence). The CDR3 totals 10 residues. The CDR3 loop reads CSVPRETQYF. As DNA, the CDR3 is TGCAGTGTCCCCAGGGAAACGCAGTATTTT.

This clonotype was detected only a few times. The gene calls are TRBV20-1 and TRBJ2-3; 10 nucleotides match TRBD1. The length of the CDR3 is 15 residues. Germline CDR1 DFQATT, CDR2 SNEGSKA (reference sequence). Trimming at V came to 0 bases and at J to 3 bases, leaving 3 bases not matched to a gene. CDR3 DNA: TGCAGTGCTAGAGATGGGGGACAGGGGACAGATACGCAGTATTTT. Translating gives CSARDGGQGTDTQYF.